These T cell receptor beta chains were read from a single sample in a study of T cell changes during pregnancy in multiple sclerosis. Repertoires were generated with immunoSEQ multiplex PCR, while TCRdb's copy carries only in-frame clones and drops some. The sample holds approximately 64,000 clones, 90% seen once. Specimen: peripheral blood, collected in the second trimester of pregnancy. These TCRs come from a female donor in good health, enrolled as a control in a pregnancy study. CDR3s include the opening cysteine and the closing phenylalanine or tryptophan. D genes are given only for firm matches. Clone size appears in some rows only: once, few, many, or a class for an expanded clone.

v_call,j_call,d_call,clone_size,cdr3_aa,cdr3_nt
TRBV5-4,TRBJ2-2,TRBD1,.,CASSSGQGSPTGTGELFF,TGTGCCAGCAGCTCCGGACAGGGGAGCCCGACAGGCACCGGGGAGCTGTTTTTT
TRBV27,TRBJ2-7,TRBD1,.,CASSLTGSDEQYF,TGTGCCAGCAGTTTGACAGGGTCGGACGAGCAGTACTTC
TRBV4-2,TRBJ2-7,.,.,CASSQELGGPGYEQYF,TGTGCCAGCAGCCAAGAACTAGGCGGTCCTGGGTACGAGCAGTACTTC
TRBV29-1,TRBJ2-5,TRBD2,.,CSVAGGPETQYF,TGCAGCGTAGCGGGAGGGCCAGAGACCCAGTACTTC
TRBV6-5,TRBJ1-5,TRBD1,few,CASSYSNRGGQPQHF,TGTGCCAGCAGTTACTCTAACAGGGGGGGTCAGCCCCAGCATTTT
TRBV9,TRBJ2-1,TRBD2,.,CASSVGAGGPNEQFF,TGTGCCAGCAGCGTCGGAGCGGGAGGCCCCAATGAGCAGTTCTTC
TRBV6-5,TRBJ2-7,.,.,CASSYSGSYEQYF,TGTGCCAGCAGTTACTCGGGCAGCTACGAGCAGTACTTC
TRBV29-1,TRBJ1-1,.,.,CSVPGMRTEAFF,TGCAGCGTACCCGGGATGCGGACTGAAGCTTTCTTT
TRBV2,TRBJ1-2,TRBD1,.,CASSTTGGAWTHTF,TGTGCCAGCAGTACAACAGGGGGCGCGTGGACACACACCTTC
TRBV6-5,TRBJ1-3,.,.,CASSSAFSGNTIYF,TGTGCCAGCAGTTCAGCGTTCTCTGGAAACACCATATATTTT
TRBV5-1,TRBJ1-4,TRBD1,.,CASSRTGGEGEKLFF,TGCGCCAGCAGCCGTACAGGGGGCGAAGGTGAAAAACTGTTTTTT
TRBV6-5,TRBJ1-1,.,.,CASSYRGSLFNTEAFF,TGTGCCAGCAGTTATAGAGGTAGTCTCTTTAACACTGAAGCTTTCTTT
TRBV7-9,TRBJ2-1,.,.,CASSPITANNEQFF,TGTGCCAGCAGCCCAATCACCGCGAACAATGAGCAGTTCTTC
TRBV4-1,TRBJ1-1,.,once,CASSPRGGLTVNTEAFF,TGCGCCAGCAGCCCACGAGGCGGGCTAACAGTGAACACTGAAGCTTTCTTT
TRBV7-8,TRBJ2-5,.,once,CASSPGETQYF,TGTGCCAGCAGTCCAGGGGAGACCCAGTACTTC